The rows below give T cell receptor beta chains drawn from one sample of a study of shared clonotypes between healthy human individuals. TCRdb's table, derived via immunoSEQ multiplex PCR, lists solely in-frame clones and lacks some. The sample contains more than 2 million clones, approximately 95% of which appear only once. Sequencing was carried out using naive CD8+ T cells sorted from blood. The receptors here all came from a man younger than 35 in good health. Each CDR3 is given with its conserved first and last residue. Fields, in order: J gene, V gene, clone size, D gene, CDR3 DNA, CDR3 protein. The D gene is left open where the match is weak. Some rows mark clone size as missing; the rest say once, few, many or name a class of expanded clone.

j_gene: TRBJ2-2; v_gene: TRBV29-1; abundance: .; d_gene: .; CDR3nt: TGCAGCGTTACCTCCTCTAAAGGGAAAAACACCGGGGAGCTGTTTTTT; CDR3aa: CSVTSSKGKNTGELFF
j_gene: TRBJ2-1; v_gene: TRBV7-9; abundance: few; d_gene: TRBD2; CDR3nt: TGTGCCAGCAGCCTAGCGGGAGGATACAATGAGCAGTTCTTC; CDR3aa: CASSLAGGYNEQFF
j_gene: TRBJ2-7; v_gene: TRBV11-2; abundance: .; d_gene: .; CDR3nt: TGTGCCAGCAGCGGGGTCCCCCCCGAGCAGTACTTC; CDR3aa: CASSGVPPEQYF
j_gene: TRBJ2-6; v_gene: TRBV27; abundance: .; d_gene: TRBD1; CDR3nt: TGTGCCAGCAGTCCGACAGGGATCTCTGGGGCCAACGTCCTGACTTTC; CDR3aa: CASSPTGISGANVLTF
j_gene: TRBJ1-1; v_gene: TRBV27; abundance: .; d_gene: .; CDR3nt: TGTGCCAGCAGTTTATTTAATTTGGGGAACACTGAAGCTTTCTTT; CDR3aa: CASSLFNLGNTEAFF
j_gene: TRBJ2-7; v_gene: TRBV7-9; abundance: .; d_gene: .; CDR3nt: TGTGCCAGCAGCCCCCGGGTGGGGGAGAGATCCTACGAGCAGTACTTC; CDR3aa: CASSPRVGERSYEQYF
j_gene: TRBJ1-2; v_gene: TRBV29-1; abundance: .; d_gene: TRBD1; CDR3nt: TGCAGCGTCCGGGACAGGGGGCTTAATGGCTACACCTTC; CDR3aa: CSVRDRGLNGYTF
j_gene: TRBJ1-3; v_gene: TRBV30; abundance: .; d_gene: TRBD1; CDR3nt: TGTGCCTCGGTTTGGGACAGCTCTGGAAACACCATATATTTT; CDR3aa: CASVWDSSGNTIYF
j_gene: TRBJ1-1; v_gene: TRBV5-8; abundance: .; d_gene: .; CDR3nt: TGCGCCAGCCCTCTCGAAGCTTTCTTT; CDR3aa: CASPLEAFF
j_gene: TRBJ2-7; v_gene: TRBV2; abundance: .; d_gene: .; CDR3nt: TGTGCCAGCACGCCCGCCTACGAGCAGTACTTC; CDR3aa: CASTPAYEQYF
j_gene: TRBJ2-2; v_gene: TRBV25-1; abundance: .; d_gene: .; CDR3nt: TGTGCCAGCAGTTTGGGGGCGGCCGGGGAGCTGTTTTTT; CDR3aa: CASSLGAAGELFF
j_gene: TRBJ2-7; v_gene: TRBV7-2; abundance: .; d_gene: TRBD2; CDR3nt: TGTGCCAGCAGCGGGACTAGCGGGAGCTACGAGCAGTACTTC; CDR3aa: CASSGTSGSYEQYF
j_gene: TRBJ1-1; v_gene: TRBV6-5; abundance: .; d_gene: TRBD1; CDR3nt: TGTGCCAGCAGGGCCACAGGGGGCACTGAAGCTTTCTTT; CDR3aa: CASRATGGTEAFF
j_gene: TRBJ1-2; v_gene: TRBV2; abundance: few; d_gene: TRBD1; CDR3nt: TGTGCCAGCAGTGACAGGGGGAAGGACACCTTC; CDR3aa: CASSDRGKDTF
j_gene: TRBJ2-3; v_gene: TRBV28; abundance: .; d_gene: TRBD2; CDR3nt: TGTGCCAGCAGTCTAGCGGGGGGCACAGATACGCAGTATTTT; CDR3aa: CASSLAGGTDTQYF
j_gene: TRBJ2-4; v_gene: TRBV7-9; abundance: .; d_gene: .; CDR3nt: TGTGCCAGCAGCTTAGCCCGGGGGAACAAAAACATTCAGTACTTC; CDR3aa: CASSLARGNKNIQYF
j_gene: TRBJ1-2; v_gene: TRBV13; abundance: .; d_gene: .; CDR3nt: TGTGCCAGCAGCTTAGCCAGGGACTATGGCTACACCTTC; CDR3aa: CASSLARDYGYTF
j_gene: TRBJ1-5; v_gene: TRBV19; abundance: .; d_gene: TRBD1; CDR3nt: TGTGCCAACATGTGGGACAGGCAGCCCCAGCATTTT; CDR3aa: CANMWDRQPQHF
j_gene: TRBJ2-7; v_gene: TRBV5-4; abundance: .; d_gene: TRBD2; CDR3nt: TGTGCCAGCAGCTTGGGGGGACTATTTTACGAGCAGTACTTC; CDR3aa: CASSLGGLFYEQYF
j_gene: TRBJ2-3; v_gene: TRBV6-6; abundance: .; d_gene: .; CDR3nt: TGTGCCAGCAGTTATGCAGGGGCTGTTGTAGATACGCAGTATTTT; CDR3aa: CASSYAGAVVDTQYF
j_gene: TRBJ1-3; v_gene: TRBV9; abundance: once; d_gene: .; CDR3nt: TGTGCCAGCAGCGTAGACGGGGGCAGCTCTGGAAACACCATATATTTT; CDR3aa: CASSVDGGSSGNTIYF
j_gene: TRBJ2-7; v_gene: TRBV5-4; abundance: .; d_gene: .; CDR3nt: TGTGCCAGCAGTTGGGACCAGACCTACGAGCAGTACTTC; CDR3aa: CASSWDQTYEQYF
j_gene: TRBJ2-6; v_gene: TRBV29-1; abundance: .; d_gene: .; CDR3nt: TGCAGCGTTGTGGGGACGACCTCTGGGGCCAACGTCCTGACTTTC; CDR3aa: CSVVGTTSGANVLTF
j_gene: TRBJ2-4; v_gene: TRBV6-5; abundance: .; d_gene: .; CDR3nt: TGTGCCAGCAGTTTCCGGGAACAGCAGTACTTC; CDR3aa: CASSFREQQYF
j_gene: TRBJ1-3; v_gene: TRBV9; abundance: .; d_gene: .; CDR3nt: TGTGCCAGCGCAGAGGGATCTGGAAACACCATATATTTT; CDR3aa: CASAEGSGNTIYF
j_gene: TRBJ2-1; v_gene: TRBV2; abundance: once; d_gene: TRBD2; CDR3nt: TGTGCCAGCAGCCATGGGACTAGCGGGGGGGGAAATGAGCAGTTCTTC; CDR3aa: CASSHGTSGGGNEQFF
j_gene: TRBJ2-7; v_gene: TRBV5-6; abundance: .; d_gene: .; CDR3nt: TGTGCCAGCAGCCAATTAGATTCCGAGCAGTACTTC; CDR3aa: CASSQLDSEQYF
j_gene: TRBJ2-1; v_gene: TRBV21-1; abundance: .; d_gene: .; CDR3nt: TGTGCCAGCAGCAAAGACTTACACTCCTACAATGAGCAGTTCTTC; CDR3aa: CASSKDLHSYNEQFF
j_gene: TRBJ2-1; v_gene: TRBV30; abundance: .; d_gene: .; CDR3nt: TGTGCCTGGAGTCGCTCTTTTGAGCAGTTCTTC; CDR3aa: CAWSRSFEQFF
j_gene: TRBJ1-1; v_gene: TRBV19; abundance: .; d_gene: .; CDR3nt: TGTGCCAGTTCACCCTTGAACACTGAAGCTTTCTTT; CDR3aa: CASSPLNTEAFF
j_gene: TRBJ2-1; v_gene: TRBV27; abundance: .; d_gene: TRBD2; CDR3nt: TGTGCCAGCAGTTTTGGCAGCGGGAGGGCCTACAATGAGCAGTTCTTC; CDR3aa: CASSFGSGRAYNEQFF
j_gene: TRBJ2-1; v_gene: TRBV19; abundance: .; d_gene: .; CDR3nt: TGTGCCAGTAGTATTCTCCCCCCCACAGGGTTCTACAATGAGCAGTTCTTC; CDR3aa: CASSILPPTGFYNEQFF
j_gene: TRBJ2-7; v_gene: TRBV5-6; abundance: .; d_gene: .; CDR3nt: TGTGCCAGCAGCTTGGCAGATCCTAACGAGCAGTACTTC; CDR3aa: CASSLADPNEQYF
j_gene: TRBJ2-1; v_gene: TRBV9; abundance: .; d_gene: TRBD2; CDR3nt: TGTGCCAGCAACGAAAAGCGGGAGGGCCCCTACAATGAGCAGTTCTTC; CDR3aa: CASNEKREGPYNEQFF
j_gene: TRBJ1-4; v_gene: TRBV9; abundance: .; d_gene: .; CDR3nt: TGTGCCAGCAGCGTAGGAGACAGATATCCCGTTGGGGAAAAACTGTTTTTT; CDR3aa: CASSVGDRYPVGEKLFF
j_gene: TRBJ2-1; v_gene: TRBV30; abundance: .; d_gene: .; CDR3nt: TGTGCCTGGATGGGCGGCAATGAGCAGTTCTTC; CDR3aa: CAWMGGNEQFF
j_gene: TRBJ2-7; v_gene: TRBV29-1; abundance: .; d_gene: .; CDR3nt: TGCAGCGTTGTGAGGCAGGACAACTACGAGCAGTACTTC; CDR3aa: CSVVRQDNYEQYF
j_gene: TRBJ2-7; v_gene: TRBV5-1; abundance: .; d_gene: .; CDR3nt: TGCGCCAGCAGCTTACCCCCGGGTGCCGAGCAGTACTTC; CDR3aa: CASSLPPGAEQYF
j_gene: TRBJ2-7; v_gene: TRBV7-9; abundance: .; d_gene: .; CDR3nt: TGTGCCAGCGGAACAGGGAACGAGTACGAGCAGTACTTC; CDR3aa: CASGTGNEYEQYF
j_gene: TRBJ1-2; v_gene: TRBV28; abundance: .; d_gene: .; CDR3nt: TGTGCCAGCAGTTTGTTGGGGACTGCCCCAACTAACTATGGCTACACCTTC; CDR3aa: CASSLLGTAPTNYGYTF
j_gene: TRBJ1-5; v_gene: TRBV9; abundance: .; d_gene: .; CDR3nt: TGTGCCAGCAGCGAAACAGGGATGAGTCAGCCCCAGCATTTT; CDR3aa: CASSETGMSQPQHF
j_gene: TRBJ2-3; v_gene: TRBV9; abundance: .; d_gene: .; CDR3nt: TGTGCCAGCAGCGTAGCGGGGGTGGTCACAGATACGCAGTATTTT; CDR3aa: CASSVAGVVTDTQYF
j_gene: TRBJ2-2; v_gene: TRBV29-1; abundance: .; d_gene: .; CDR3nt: TGCAGCGTCGCCCTCGGTGGAACGAACACCGGGGAGCTGTTTTTT; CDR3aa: CSVALGGTNTGELFF